The entry below describes one T cell receptor (beta chain). The antigen is undetermined. These data originate in a study of shared clonotypes between healthy human individuals. The assay was immunoSEQ multiplex PCR, and TCRdb's table has in-frame clones only and misses some. Here the sample spans about 2.4 million clones, roughly 93% being singletons. Each donor was a Caucasian adult residing in Nashville, Tennessee. Study-level findings and limits: Only blood samples were collected, and tissue repertoires likely differ. Naive subsets generally had larger estimated richness than memory subsets. Rarefaction exposed incomplete sorted-subset sequencing despite large depth.

Germline V CDR1 and CDR2: SGHTA, FQGNSA. The CDR3 has 15 residues. Germline trimming cut 2 bases from V and 3 bases from J; bases unmatched to any gene: 5. The sequenced sample was naive CD4+ T cells from PBMCs. Stated subset: CD45RA+ positively selected. The chain recombines TRBV7-2 with TRBJ2-7; 9 bases are shared with TRBD1. The source of this sequence is a man aged 18-30 years in good health. Some clones in this sample may be carry-over from other donors' samples. This CDR3 is CASSLRTGVDYEQYF. The CDR3 DNA follows: TGTGCCAGCAGCTTACGGACAGGGGTGGACTACGAGCAGTACTTC.